These T cell receptor beta chains were read from a single sample in a study of blood T cell repertoires in COVID-19. Some clones are missing from TCRdb's copy, which holds only in-frame ones; the method was immunoSEQ multiplex PCR. This table holds approximately 210,000 clones, more than 80% found once. The sample taken for sequencing was PBMCs or T cells enriched from blood (not recorded which). The source of these receptors is a woman between 18 and 29 years old who had recovered from COVID-19. CDR3s include the opening cysteine and the closing phenylalanine or tryptophan. The order of the fields is J gene, V gene, D gene, clone size, CDR3 DNA, CDR3 protein. D genes are given only for firm matches. The size entry is marked missing in some rows and otherwise reads once, few, many or a size class.

J: TRBJ1-1; V: TRBV2; D: -; size: few; DNA: TGTGCCAGCAGCGGGGGTGAGGGCACTGAAGCTTTCTTT; CDR3: CASSGGEGTEAFF
J: TRBJ1-5; V: TRBV27; D: -; size: -; DNA: TGTGCCAGCAGACACGCTAATCAGCCCCAGCATTTT; CDR3: CASRHANQPQHF
J: TRBJ2-5; V: TRBV9; D: -; size: -; DNA: TGTGCCAGCCCTCGGGGCCCTGGGGGCCTTGAGACCCAGGAGTCTACCCAGTACTTC; CDR3: CASPRGPGGLETQESTQYF
J: TRBJ2-3; V: TRBV3-1/TRBV3-2; D: -; size: -; DNA: TGTGCCAGCAGCCCCCGAGGAGTAGCGACAGATACGCAGTATTTT; CDR3: CASSPRGVATDTQYF
J: TRBJ1-1; V: TRBV3-1/TRBV3-2; D: TRBD1; size: -; DNA: TGTGCCAGCAGCCAAGAGGTAGGGGGCGACACTGAAGCTTTCTTT; CDR3: CASSQEVGGDTEAFF
J: TRBJ2-1; V: TRBV11-2; D: TRBD2; size: -; DNA: TGTGCCAGCAGGCCCGGGACTAGCGTGGGTGAGCAGTTCTTC; CDR3: CASRPGTSVGEQFF
J: TRBJ2-7; V: TRBV2; D: -; size: -; DNA: TGTGCCAGCAGTGGAACGATAGCCTACGAGCAGTACTTC; CDR3: CASSGTIAYEQYF
J: TRBJ1-6; V: TRBV9; D: -; size: once; DNA: TGTGCCAGCAGCGTAGGCGGGGAGCCCCTCCACTTT; CDR3: CASSVGGEPLHF
J: TRBJ2-7; V: TRBV4-1; D: TRBD2; size: -; DNA: TGCGCCAGCACCCCCTCGAGACTAGCGGGGGGAGGCGCCGAGCAGTACTTC; CDR3: CASTPSRLAGGGAEQYF
J: TRBJ2-1; V: TRBV25-1; D: TRBD2; size: few; DNA: TGTGCCAGCGTCTTCGCGGGGGGGAGGAATGAGCAGTTCTTC; CDR3: CASVFAGGRNEQFF
J: TRBJ2-1; V: TRBV7-2; D: -; size: -; DNA: TGTGCCAGCAACTCCCAGGGAGGCGTCTCCTACAATGAGCAGTTCTTC; CDR3: CASNSQGGVSYNEQFF
J: TRBJ2-3; V: TRBV28; D: -; size: -; DNA: TGTGCCAGCAAACAGGGCGGCACAGATACGCAGTATTTT; CDR3: CASKQGGTDTQYF
J: TRBJ1-4; V: TRBV2; D: -; size: -; DNA: TGTGCCAGCACCGGCCCGAGGGTCACCACTAATGAAAAACTGTTTTTT; CDR3: CASTGPRVTTNEKLFF
J: TRBJ2-3; V: TRBV4-1; D: TRBD2; size: -; DNA: TGCGCCAGCAGCCAAGCCGTCAGCGGGGGGCTCACAGATACGCAGTATTTT; CDR3: CASSQAVSGGLTDTQYF
J: TRBJ2-6; V: TRBV30; D: TRBD1; size: -; DNA: TGTGCCTGGAGTCCCCGGGACAGGGGTCCCAGGGCCAACGTCCTGACTTTC; CDR3: CAWSPRDRGPRANVLTF
J: TRBJ2-6; V: TRBV7-6; D: TRBD1; size: -; DNA: TGTGCCAGCAGCTTAGACCAGACAGGGGGTAGCGTCCTGACTTTC; CDR3: CASSLDQTGGSVLTF
J: TRBJ2-7; V: TRBV30; D: TRBD2; size: -; DNA: TGTGCCTGGAGTGTAGGCCCCAGGGCGGGGGGGAAGCAGTACTTC; CDR3: CAWSVGPRAGGKQYF
J: TRBJ2-1; V: TRBV30; D: -; size: -; DNA: TGTGCCTGGAGGAGGAGCGATGAGCAGTTCTTC; CDR3: CAWRRSDEQFF
J: TRBJ1-4; V: TRBV11-2; D: TRBD1; size: -; DNA: TGTGCCAGCAGCATCCCGGGACAGGGGGTTGAAAAACTGTTTTTT; CDR3: CASSIPGQGVEKLFF
J: TRBJ2-1; V: TRBV19; D: TRBD1; size: -; DNA: TGTGCCAGTAGCGCAGGGGGCGCCAACAATGAGCAGTTCTTC; CDR3: CASSAGGANNEQFF
J: TRBJ2-2; V: TRBV6-5; D: TRBD2; size: -; DNA: TGTGCCAGCAGTTACACAACCGGGAGGGCCGGGGAGCTGTTTTTT; CDR3: CASSYTTGRAGELFF
J: TRBJ2-7; V: TRBV3-1/TRBV3-2; D: -; size: -; DNA: TGTGCCAGCAGCCGAGTGGGAGAATTGTACTTC; CDR3: CASSRVGELYF
J: TRBJ2-7; V: TRBV7-9; D: -; size: -; DNA: TGTGCCAGCAGCTCAGCGGGCGTCTACGAGCAGTACTTC; CDR3: CASSSAGVYEQYF
J: TRBJ2-3; V: TRBV4-1; D: -; size: -; DNA: TGCGCCAGCAGCCAAGTAAAGATCGACTCCACTAGCACAGATACGCAGTATTTT; CDR3: CASSQVKIDSTSTDTQYF
J: TRBJ2-5; V: TRBV24-1; D: -; size: -; DNA: TGTGCCACCAGTGACTTTGTAACCCAGTACTTC; CDR3: CATSDFVTQYF
J: TRBJ1-2; V: TRBV28; D: TRBD1; size: -; DNA: TGTGCCAGCACCCTCCCGAGGGGGCAGGGCTACACCTTC; CDR3: CASTLPRGQGYTF
J: TRBJ1-4; V: TRBV6-5; D: TRBD1; size: -; DNA: TGTGCCAGCAGTAGGGACAGGGGGAATGAAAAACTGTTTTTT; CDR3: CASSRDRGNEKLFF
J: TRBJ2-7; V: TRBV9; D: -; size: -; DNA: TGTGCCAGCAGCGTAGAACGGGATTCCGACGAGCAGTACTTC; CDR3: CASSVERDSDEQYF
J: TRBJ1-6; V: TRBV7-8; D: -; size: few; DNA: TGTGCCCCGCAGGGGAATTCACCCCTCCACTTT; CDR3: CAPQGNSPLHF
J: TRBJ2-3; V: TRBV15; D: -; size: once; DNA: TGTGCCACCAGCAGAGATTTTACTATGGCTACAGATACGCAGTATTTT; CDR3: CATSRDFTMATDTQYF
J: TRBJ1-1; V: TRBV7-9; D: TRBD1; size: -; DNA: TGTGCCAGCAGCTCTAGACAGGGTAAGGGAAACACTGAAGCTTTCTTT; CDR3: CASSSRQGKGNTEAFF
J: TRBJ1-5; V: TRBV10-3; D: TRBD1; size: -; DNA: TGTGCCATCAGTACAGGGGAAGGACAGCCCCAGCATTTT; CDR3: CAISTGEGQPQHF
J: TRBJ1-2; V: TRBV6-4; D: TRBD1; size: -; DNA: TGTGCCAGCAGTGACGGGACAGAGCATTATGGCTACACCTTC; CDR3: CASSDGTEHYGYTF
J: TRBJ2-7; V: TRBV9; D: TRBD1; size: -; DNA: TGTGCCAGCAGCGCTGGGACAGGGGGGAACGAGCAGTACTTC; CDR3: CASSAGTGGNEQYF
J: TRBJ1-4; V: TRBV4-1; D: -; size: -; DNA: TGCGCCAGCAGCCAAGGTTATACCCGTCCGCGGGAAAAACTGTTTTTT; CDR3: CASSQGYTRPREKLFF
J: TRBJ2-1; V: TRBV7-9; D: TRBD1; size: -; DNA: TGTGCCAGCAGCCAGGGACAGGGCGCCTACAATGAGCAGTTCTTC; CDR3: CASSQGQGAYNEQFF